Included here is one TCR beta chain sequence, with context. The sample originates from a study of blood T cell repertoires in COVID-19. The CDR3 runs to 14 residues. Germline V gene data show CDR1 as LNHDA and CDR2 as SQIVND (reference sequence). Trimming cost V 0 bases and J 6 bases, with 11 bases left between them. Generated by immunoSEQ multiplex PCR, the TCRdb table keeps only in-frame clones and is missing some. The sample carries around 72,000 clones, around 78% recorded once. Sample: peripheral blood. The V call is TRBV19, the J call TRBJ1-2, with unresolved D. This TCR came from an elderly woman with acute or convalescent COVID-19. This CDR3 is CASSIDKGRNGYTF. CDR3 in DNA: TGTGCCAGTAGTATAGATAAAGGCAGGAATGGCTACACCTTC.